The TCR beta chain described here comes from a study of T cells in Graves' hyperthyroidism and ophthalmopathy (dated by TCRdb to about 2019). For context, the study as a whole: Peripheral blood samples were taken at the time of initial diagnosis, prior to any treatment. In addition, the study compared T-cell repertoires in thyroid tissue and in blood from roughly 6 Graves' hyperthyroidism patients. To identify distinguishing TCR V-J signatures, a discovery cohort of 100 or so patients was used, comprising approximately 40 with Graves' ophthalmopathy and around 60 with stable Graves' hyperthyroidism. After blood sampling, hyperthyroidism patients were treated with methimazole at a starting dose of 30 mg daily, and ophthalmopathy patients were treated with high-dose intravenous methylprednisolone. An independent validation cohort of fewer than 20 hyperthyroidism patients and about 16 patients who later progressed to ophthalmopathy tested prospective prediction of ophthalmopathy. According to the paper, TCR Vbeta CDR3 sequencing was carried out on over 130 peripheral blood samples, which came from approximately 41 ophthalmopathy, approximately 72 hyperthyroidism and approximately 17 progressor patients. The roughly 94 discovery patients were randomly divided into training and test sets at a 7:3 ratio.

Stable Graves' hyperthyroidism was defined as the absence of progression to ophthalmopathy over 18 months of follow-up. Hyperthyroidism patients were newly diagnosed, with disease duration under 2 months, and aged 18 to 65 years. Patients with uncontrolled infections, other autoimmune diseases, pregnancy or lactation were excluded. Diagnoses relied on clinical symptoms, serum thyroxine and TRAb, thyroid ultrasound and orbital computed tomography. PBMCs were separated from 8 to 10 ml of fresh peripheral blood using Ficoll-Paque density gradient centrifugation. Trizol reagent was used to extract total RNA, and RNA quality was then checked on an Agilent 2100 Bioanalyzer. The TCR beta CDR3 regions were amplified from the RNA transcripts. For the first round of RT-PCR on the TCR CDR3, the HTBI primer set was used together with the Qiagen OneStep RT-PCR kit. A second multiplex PCR round built the libraries, followed by size selection and purification. Sequencing of the libraries was done on an Illumina HiSeq2000 using paired-end 100 bp reads. For the original study's pipeline: Raw data were processed with SOAPnuke, discarding reads with adapters, uncalled bases, mean Phred below 15, or no exact constant-primer or identifier match. High-quality paired reads were merged using COPE v1.2.5, and each unique nucleotide sequence was defined as a clonotype. MiTCR v1.1 was used to align the clonotypes against IMGT TRBV, TRBD and TRBJ reference segments. The analysis was restricted to V-J combinations with a frequency above 0.0001, which together covered about 99% of the repertoires. The TCS score was defined as F50 (clonal expansion) divided by E x V (chaos), with BLOSUM62-based TCRdist calculated between CDR3 peptides within each V-J. Welch's t-statistics and random forest reduced 514 V-J features to some 14, which were used in a naive Bayes classifier (R e1071). TCRdb's own reprocessing of the public reads used fastp at Q25 and MiXCR and kept productive beta chains. Every entry covers one CDR3 protein and lists the most common genes and DNA from its rows. The V and J calls here are based on TCRdb, not the publication. The sample table shows some 500,000 distinct CDR3 sequences, and about an eighth are seen once. The biggest ten clones account for 15% to 20% of the sample.

The study at large found these results: Sample size was not statistically predetermined, and blinding of investigators to group allocation was not performed. Most expanded thyroid clonotypes (frequency above 0.001) were also found in blood, which suggests that blood repertoires may mirror thyroid immune responses. During validation, the model predicted progression to ophthalmopathy a median of approximately 6 months ahead of onset, with more than 60% sensitivity and under 85% specificity. A 13 V-J signature model separated ophthalmopathy from stable hyperthyroidism, with around 90% sensitivity and 81.08% specificity in cross-validation and 80%/75% in testing.

The CDR3 covers 13 residues, taking in both the cysteine and the phenylalanine. The read is trimmed to its CDR3 DNA, 39 bases read in frame from base 1. V is clipped by 0 bases and J by 5 bases, and the sequence between their germline boundaries is 7 bases long. CDR1 LGHDT and CDR2 YNNKEL were looked up in the germline V gene (reference sequence). The table lists this clonotype with many counts. It has no known antigen specificity. Nothing much larger sits one base from this clone, and base qualities are not available. The chain links TRBV3-1 with TRBJ1-1, with the D gene not confidently named. This TCR came from a woman under 30 with Graves' hyperthyroidism. The sample comprised blood. CDR3 region: CASSQDVFTEAFF. The sequenced DNA: TGTGCCAGCAGCCAAGACGTCTTTACTGAAGCTTTCTTT.